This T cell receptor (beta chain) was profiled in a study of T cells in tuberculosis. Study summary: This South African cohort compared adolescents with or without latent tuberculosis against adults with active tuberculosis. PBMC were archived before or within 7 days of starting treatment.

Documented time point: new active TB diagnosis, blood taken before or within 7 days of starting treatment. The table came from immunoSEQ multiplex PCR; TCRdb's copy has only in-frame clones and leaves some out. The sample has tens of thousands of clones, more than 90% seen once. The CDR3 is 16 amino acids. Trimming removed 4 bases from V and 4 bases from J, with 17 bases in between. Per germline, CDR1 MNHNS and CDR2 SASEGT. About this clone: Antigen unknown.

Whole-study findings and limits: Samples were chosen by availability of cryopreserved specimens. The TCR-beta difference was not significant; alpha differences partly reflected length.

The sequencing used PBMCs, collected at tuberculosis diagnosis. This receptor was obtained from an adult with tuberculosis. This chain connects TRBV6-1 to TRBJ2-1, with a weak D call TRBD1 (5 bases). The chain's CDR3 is CASSGSDSLRYNEQFF. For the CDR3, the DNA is TGTGCCAGCAGTGGGTCCGACAGTCTACGATACAATGAGCAGTTCTTC.